These 15 T cell receptor beta chains originate from one sample sequenced in a study of blood T cell repertoires in COVID-19. Method: immunoSEQ multiplex PCR; TCRdb's copy keeps in-frame clones and lacks some. The data contain hundreds of thousands of clones, almost 90% of them singletons. Sequenced: PBMCs or T cells enriched from blood (not recorded which). These receptors originate from a woman under 30 with acute COVID-19.

This clone has only one observation. The chain has TRBV4-3 and TRBJ1-4, with a weak D call TRBD1 (5 bases). V was shortened by 0 bases and J by 4 bases, with 12 bases between the two germline ends. This CDR3 spans 16 amino acids. Germline-derived CDR1 and CDR2 are LGHNA and YSLEER. The CDR3 sequence is CASSQEGPGNNEKLFF. CDR3 coding DNA: TGCGCCAGCAGCCAAGAGGGGCCAGGGAATAATGAAAAACTGTTTTTT.

V and J are TRBV29-1 and TRBJ2-1, with 10 bases lining up with TRBD1. Germline assignment: CDR1 SQVTM and CDR2 ANQGSEA. The CDR3 is made up of 13 amino acids. The V and J ends lost 6 bases and 7 bases, in that order; junction bases with no gene match: 6. CDR3 in DNA: TGCAGCGTGGGGGGACAGGGGAGGAATGAGCAGTTCTTC. Translated: CSVGGQGRNEQFF.

Only one count was recorded for this clone. The J gene is TRBJ2-1, the V gene TRBV20-1; TRBD2 might be the D (6 bases). The CDR3 is made up of 16 amino acids. Germline V gene lookup returns CDR1 DFQATT and CDR2 SNEGSKA (reference sequence). V lost 3 bases and J 1 base, leaving 16 bases between the germline ends. DNA for the CDR3: TGCAGTGCTAGTCTCATCGGGAGTTCGTCCTACAATGAGCAGTTCTTC. Its protein is CSASLIGSSSYNEQFF.

This chain uses TRBV1 with TRBJ2-1; the D call in the table, TRBD2, was not verified against the DNA. TRBV1 is annotated as a pseudogene. This CDR3 region has 17 residues. This chain's CDR3 is CTSTKREERCSYNEQFF. The CDR3 region has the DNA TGCACCAGCACCAAAAGGGAGGAGAGATGCTCCTACAATGAGCAGTTCTTC.

J is TRBJ2-5 and V is TRBV5-1; TRBD1 matches 8 bases. The V segment lost 4 bases and the J segment 4 bases; nucleotides outside the gene matches: 9. Germline CDR1 is SGHRS and CDR2 is YFSETQ. This CDR3 has 15 amino acids. CDR3 sequence reads: CASSVFGQGRETQYF. CDR3 coding DNA: TGCGCCAGCAGCGTATTCGGACAGGGAAGAGAGACCCAGTACTTC.

The chain uses TRBV18 and TRBJ1-1; 8 nucleotides agree with TRBD1. Germline V CDR1 and CDR2: KGHSH, LQKENI. The trim removed 4 bases at V and 4 bases at J, leaving 5 bases unmatched. CDR3 length equals 14 residues. The DNA for the CDR3 is TGTGCCAGCTCACTACAGGGGGTGGGCACTGAAGCTTTCTTT. This encodes CASSLQGVGTEAFF.

As to this clone: At the DNA level, this CDR3 is encoded by other sequences in the same sample as well. The V call is TRBV27, the J call TRBJ2-7; no firm D call. CDR1 and CDR2 from the germline V gene are MNHEY and SMNVEV (reference sequence). Trimming took off 0 bases at V and 4 bases at J, with 7 bases between the two ends. The CDR3 spans 13 residues. CDR3 sequence reads: CASSLSGYYEQYF. The CDR3 DNA reads as TGTGCCAGCAGTTTATCGGGCTATTACGAGCAGTACTTC.

V and J are TRBV7-9 and TRBJ1-5; 7 positions match TRBD1. There are 14 residues in the CDR3. Germline CDR1 reads SEHNR; CDR2 reads FQNEAQ (reference sequence). Trimming at V came to 5 bases and at J to 4 bases, leaving 5 bases not matched to a gene. CDR3 protein: CASSPGTANQPQHF. DNA of the CDR3: TGTGCCAGCAGCCCGGGGACAGCGAATCAGCCCCAGCATTTT.

This sequence joins TRBV6-5 and TRBJ2-7, with TRBD1 matching over 9 bases. In germline, CDR1 is MNHEY, CDR2 SVGAGI. CDR3 length equals 14 residues. V trimming: 5 bases; J trimming: 6 bases; junction bases outside the gene matches: 8. CDR3 in amino acids: CASSRRQGVGEQYF. The CDR3 DNA reads as TGTGCCAGCAGTAGACGACAGGGGGTAGGCGAGCAGTACTTC.

The gene calls are TRBV14 and TRBJ2-5; 7 bases are shared with TRBD1. Germline CDR1 is SGHDN and CDR2 is FVKESK. The J segment lost 3 bases and the V segment lost 4 bases, leaving 17 bases of the junction unmatched. The CDR3 sequence is 18 residues long. The CDR3 region has the DNA TGTGCCAGCAGCCCTGGGGCGGCCTGGGACAGAGAGGAAGAGACCCAGTACTTC. This sequence encodes CASSPGAAWDREEETQYF.

This chain links TRBV28 with TRBJ1-2, with D uncertain. Germline CDR1 reads MDHEN; CDR2 reads SYDVKM. Trimming removed 2 bases from V and 3 bases from J, with 4 bases in between. The CDR3 consists of 12 residues. CDR3 sequence reads: CASSLLDYGYTF. Written as DNA, the CDR3 is TGTGCCAGCAGTTTACTTGACTATGGCTACACCTTC.

This chain links TRBV10-3 with TRBJ1-3; D not resolved. The CDR3 is made up of 16 amino acids. Germline V gene sequence: CDR1 ENHRY, CDR2 SYGVKD. Trimming removed 2 bases from V and 0 bases from J, with 11 bases in between. CDR3 in DNA: TGTGCCATCAGTGAGCGGCCGGGGAGCTCTGGAAACACCATATATTTT. Protein product: CAISERPGSSGNTIYF.

The chain uses TRBV6-1 and TRBJ2-5; possibly TRBD1 for D (6 bases). Trimming removed 2 bases at V and 4 bases at J, with 14 bases between. Germline V gene sequence: CDR1 MNHNS, CDR2 SASEGT. The length of the CDR3 is 15 residues. In DNA form, the CDR3 reads TGTGCCAGCAGTGAAAATACAGGGTCGGGAGAGACCCAGTACTTC. This gives the protein CASSENTGSGETQYF.

This chain links TRBV19 with TRBJ2-3; 12 bases are a match to TRBD2. V dropped 4 bases and J dropped 0; count of bases not matched to a gene: 2. This CDR3 is 16 amino acids long. Germline CDR1 reads LNHDA; CDR2 reads SQIVND (reference sequence). The CDR3 is CASSTGTSGSTDTQYF. CDR3 DNA: TGTGCCAGTAGTACGGGGACTAGCGGGAGCACAGATACGCAGTATTTT.

The rearrangement links TRBV12-3 or TRBV12-4 to TRBJ2-3, with unresolved D. The ends were cut back, 8 bases at V and 7 bases at J, with 10 bases in the middle. The CDR3 length is 11 residues. The CDR3 protein is CASSTMYTQYF. The CDR3 nucleotides read TGTGCCAGCTCTACCATGTATACGCAGTATTTT.